One sample yielded the 18 T cell receptor beta chains listed below, sequenced in a study of blood T cells in healthy people across ages. A second PCR of about 6 to 12 cycles used a sample-barcoded 5' primer and a J-beta primer mix. TCRdb fed the 5' RACE reads into MiXCR, producing one record per CDR3 protein. The sample shows 1.5 million to 2 million distinct CDR3 sequences, roughly 27% of them seen only once. Source material: blood. The source is a woman under 40 in good health.

Details on this clonotype: One end of the junction is discordant with germline, which a read error may explain. V is TRBV10-3 and J is TRBJ1-1, with D maybe TRBD1 (5 bases). CDR1 is ENHRY, CDR2 SYGVKD, per germline. The CDR3 is 14 amino acids. CDR3 sequence reads: CAISEFAADTDAFF. The CDR3 bases are TGTGCCATCAGTGAGTTCGCAGCGGACACTGACGCTTTCTTT.

The chain combines TRBV12-3 or TRBV12-4 with TRBJ2-7; D is ambiguous. V was clipped by 2 bases and J by 3 bases, with 11 bases between them. This CDR3 has 14 amino acids. The CDR3 nucleotides read TGTGCCAGCAGTTTAAGGGCATCATACTACGAGCAGTACTTC. It specifies CASSLRASYYEQYF.

This clonotype has just a few counts. This sequence joins TRBV11-1 and TRBJ1-4; 9 nucleotides agree with TRBD1. J was trimmed by 8 bases and V by 5 bases; bases with no gene match: 6. The CDR3 length is 14 residues. Germline CDR1 reads SGHAT; CDR2 reads FQDESV (reference sequence). This chain's CDR3 is CASSKDRGEEKLFF. The CDR3 DNA reads TGTGCCAGCAGCAAGGACAGGGGTGAAGAAAAACTGTTTTTT.

This chain links TRBV27 with TRBJ2-1; D is undetermined. The CDR3 sequence is 15 residues long. Germline-derived CDR1 and CDR2 are MNHEY and SMNVEV (reference sequence). V lost 7 bases and J 0 bases, leaving 13 bases between the germline ends. The DNA of the CDR3 is TGTGCCAGCAAGGCCCCGGCAGGCTCCTACAATGAGCAGTTCTTC. Its protein product is CASKAPAGSYNEQFF.

This chain uses TRBV7-9 with TRBJ2-1, with 7 nucleotides matching TRBD1. The CDR3 sequence is 17 residues long. The germline gives CDR1 SEHNR, CDR2 FQNEAQ (reference sequence). V shed 0 bases, J shed 1 base, and the junction held 6 bases outside the gene matches. CDR3 sequence: CASSLAKGARSYNEQFF. The CDR3 DNA follows: TGTGCCAGCAGCTTAGCGAAGGGGGCTCGGTCCTACAATGAGCAGTTCTTC.

This chain uses TRBV4-3 with TRBJ1-2; D gene unclear. Trimming took off 1 base at V and 8 bases at J, with 17 bases between the two ends. Per the germline V gene, CDR1 is LGHNA and CDR2 is YSLEER. The CDR3 extends over 15 amino acids. The CDR3 spells CASSQADRASCGYTF. The CDR3, as DNA: TGCGCCAGCAGCCAAGCAGACCGCGCCTCCTGCGGCTACACCTTC.

This clonotype showed up just a few times. The chain joins TRBV12-3 or TRBV12-4 to TRBJ2-3; D is undetermined. This CDR3 has 11 residues. Trimming took off 8 bases at V and 7 bases at J, with 10 bases between the two ends. CDR3: CASLSVYTQYF. The CDR3 region has the DNA TGTGCCAGCTTGTCGGTGTATACGCAGTATTTT.

This rearrangement joins TRBV7-2 to TRBJ2-5; 14 bases map to TRBD2. CDR1 is SGHTA, CDR2 FQGNSA, per germline. This CDR3 is built from 14 residues. With 6 bases clipped from V and 9 bases from J, the junction kept 6 bases outside the gene matches. CDR3 coding DNA: TGTGCCAGCAGGGAGGGACTAGCGGGAGCGGCCCAGTACTTC. It codes for CASREGLAGAAQYF.

This clonotype was found a few times. The V gene is TRBV28, the J gene TRBJ1-2, with no clear D. V was trimmed by 6 bases and J by 3 bases, leaving 11 bases between them. Per germline, CDR1 MDHEN and CDR2 SYDVKM. CDR3 length equals 13 residues. The CDR3 DNA follows: TGTGCCAGCAGCGTAGAACAAGACTATGGCTACACCTTC. Protein sequence: CASSVEQDYGYTF.

V is TRBV20-1 and J is TRBJ2-3; TRBD2 aligns across 13 bases. This CDR3 region has 16 residues. Germline loops: CDR1 DFQATT, CDR2 SNEGSKA (reference sequence). Unmatched junction bases numbered 5, after V lost 0 bases and J lost 5 bases. CDR3 coding DNA: TGCAGTGCTAGAGATGGGACTAGCGGGATTGTAGATACGCAGTATTTT. Its translation is CSARDGTSGIVDTQYF.

This clonotype has only a few counts. The V gene is TRBV28, the J gene TRBJ2-1; D is undetermined. CDR1 is MDHEN, CDR2 SYDVKM, per germline. CDR3 size: 12 residues. V shed 6 bases and J shed 7 bases, with 10 bases lying between them. CDR3 sequence reads: CASRQQRNEQFF. DNA for the CDR3: TGTGCCAGCAGACAACAGCGAAATGAGCAGTTCTTC.

This clonotype occurred a few times. The rearrangement uses TRBV4-3 and TRBJ2-1; D gene uncertain. Germline V gene sequence: CDR1 LGHNA, CDR2 YSLEER. The CDR3 totals 12 residues. Trimming pared 0 bases from V and 12 bases from J, leaving 9 bases between. The CDR3 DNA follows: TGCGCCAGCAGCCAAGAAACCGAGAGGCAGTTCTTC. Protein: CASSQETERQFF.

This clonotype was counted only a few times. The chain combines TRBV7-2 with TRBJ2-5; TRBD1 matches 8 bases. The germline gives CDR1 SGHTA, CDR2 FQGNSA. The ends lost 5 bases at V and 3 bases at J; junction bases unmatched: 5. This CDR3 region has 14 residues. The DNA for the CDR3 is TGTGCCAGCAGCCGAAACAGGGGGGAAGAGACCCAGTACTTC. This sequence encodes CASSRNRGEETQYF.

This clonotype was seen at least ten times. J is TRBJ2-3 and V is TRBV7-2; 9 bases are a match to TRBD2. The CDR3 loop spans 17 amino acids. CDR1 and CDR2 from the germline V gene are SGHTA and FQGNSA. The junction had 10 bases not matched to a gene; V was cut back by 5 bases and J by 1 base. The CDR3 is CASSRSLLAGRTDTQYF. DNA of the CDR3: TGTGCCAGCAGCCGATCGCTCCTAGCGGGACGCACAGATACGCAGTATTTT.

The rearrangement uses TRBV5-1 and TRBJ2-5; 8 bases align to TRBD2. The germline gives CDR1 SGHRS, CDR2 YFSETQ. With 3 bases clipped from V and 3 bases from J, the junction kept 7 bases outside the gene matches. The CDR3 is 15 residues long. The CDR3 nucleotides read TGCGCCAGCAGCTCCAATGTGGGACTAGAAGAGACCCAGTACTTC. This codes for CASSSNVGLEETQYF.

This clonotype was counted between two and nine times. CDR3: CASRRTSPGNEQFF. The CDR3 nucleotides are TGTGCCAGCAGAAGGACTAGCCCTGGTAATGAGCAGTTCTTC. The V gene is TRBV11-2, the J gene TRBJ2-1; 8 bases map to TRBD2. V gave up 6 bases and J gave up 7 bases; unmatched junction bases: 8. This CDR3 is built from 14 residues. The V gene's germline CDR1 is SGHAT and CDR2 FQNNGV.

The table lists this clonotype with a few counts. This chain connects TRBV7-2 to TRBJ2-1; the D call may be TRBD1 or TRBD2 (6 bases each). V was cut by 5 bases and J by 4 bases, with 18 bases left in between. CDR1 and CDR2 (germline): SGHTA, FQGNSA. This CDR3 is built from 16 residues. The CDR3 is CASSPQGSGVYNEQFF. The DNA for the CDR3 is TGTGCCAGCAGCCCACAGGGTAGCGGAGTTTACAATGAGCAGTTCTTC.

This clonotype was found many times. V and J are TRBV5-1 and TRBJ2-7; tentatively, D is TRBD2 (5 bases). Germline V gives CDR1 SGHRS, CDR2 YFSETQ. This CDR3 spans 14 amino acids. V was cut by 1 base and J by 6 bases, with 14 bases left in between. CDR3: CASSLPGSVGEQYF. CDR3 bases: TGCGCCAGCAGCTTGCCGGGGTCAGTGGGCGAGCAGTACTTC.